This entry lists 29 T cell receptor beta chains sequenced from one sample in a study of blood T cell repertoires in COVID-19. TCRdb's table, derived via immunoSEQ multiplex PCR, lists solely in-frame clones and lacks some. The sample yields about 190,000 clones, 84% seen once. The sample taken for sequencing was PBMCs or T cells enriched from blood (not recorded which). Receptors were obtained from a woman in her 30s who had recovered from COVID-19.

The chain uses TRBV12-5 and TRBJ2-1; D might be TRBD2 (6 bases). Trimming pared 3 bases from V and 8 bases from J, leaving 14 bases between. This CDR3 spans 14 amino acids. CDR1 and CDR2 (germline): LGHNT, FRNRAP. The CDR3 DNA reads TGTGCTAGTGGTTTTTTGGGAGGAGGCGATGAGCAGTTCTTC. Translated: CASGFLGGGDEQFF.

The V gene is TRBV2, the J gene TRBJ2-6, with 7 bases that match TRBD1. Germline V CDR1 and CDR2: SNHLY, FYNNEI. V lost 6 bases and J lost 2; bases outside the gene matches: 4. This CDR3 region has 15 residues. The CDR3 protein is CASRTTGAGANVLTF. The CDR3 DNA follows: TGTGCCAGCAGAACAACAGGGGCTGGGGCCAACGTCCTGACTTTC.

This chain connects TRBV13 to TRBJ2-7, with 11 bases lining up with TRBD2. The CDR3 spans 15 residues. Germline trimming cut 5 bases from V and 2 bases from J; bases unmatched to any gene: 5. Germline V CDR1 and CDR2: PRHDT, FYEKMQ (reference sequence). The CDR3 sequence: CASSLGTSGTYEQYF. CDR3 in DNA: TGTGCCAGCAGCCTTGGGACTAGCGGAACCTACGAGCAGTACTTC.

The rearrangement links TRBV11-1 to TRBJ2-7, with 11 nucleotides matching TRBD1. This CDR3 comprises 15 residues. The trim removed 5 bases at V and 0 bases at J, leaving 3 bases unmatched. CDR1 is SGHAT, CDR2 FQDESV, per germline (reference sequence). Here the CDR3 DNA reads TGTGCCAGCAGCCAGGGGACAGGGGGCTCCTACGAGCAGTACTTC. This encodes CASSQGTGGSYEQYF.

The chain employs TRBV19 and TRBJ1-1; 7 bases map to TRBD1. CDR3 size: 14 residues. J gave up 10 bases and V 3 bases, and 11 bases lay outside the gene matches. Germline loops: CDR1 LNHDA, CDR2 SQIVND (reference sequence). The CDR3 spells CASSISTGNLRAFF. The CDR3 region has the DNA TGTGCCAGTAGTATTTCGACAGGGAATTTGAGAGCTTTCTTT. The variable domain in full, with the rest retrieved from reference TRBV19 and TRBJ1-1, is DGGITQSPKYLFRKEGQNVTLSCEQNLNHDAMYWYRQDPGQGLRLIYYSQIVNDFQKGDIAEGYSVSREKKESFPLTVTSAQKNPTAFYLCASSISTGNLRAFFGQGTRLTVV.

The chain carries TRBV5-6 and TRBJ1-5; D unclear. V dropped 4 bases and J dropped 0 bases, with 11 bases sitting between them. In germline, CDR1 is SGHDT, CDR2 YYEEEE. The CDR3 is 15 amino acids. CDR3 in DNA: TGTGCCAGCAGCCCCCAGGTTAATAGCAATCAGCCCCAGCATTTT. Translation gives CASSPQVNSNQPQHF. The variable domain in full, with the rest retrieved from reference TRBV5-6 and TRBJ1-5, is DAGVTQSPTHLIKTRGQQVTLRCSPKSGHDTVSWYQQALGQGPQFIFQYYEEEERQRGNFPDRFSGHQFPNYSSELNVNALLLGDSALYLCASSPQVNSNQPQHFGDGTRLSIL.

The chain employs TRBV2 and TRBJ1-3, with TRBD1 as a possible D gene (5 bases). There are 17 residues in the CDR3. Deletions cut 4 bases from V and 0 bases from J, with 16 bases between. CDR1 and CDR2 (germline): SNHLY, FYNNEI. The CDR3 protein is CASSVGRAGSSGNTIYF. CDR3 nucleotides: TGTGCCAGCAGTGTGGGCAGGGCCGGCTCCTCTGGAAACACCATATATTTT. Looking up the rest from reference TRBV2 and TRBJ1-3 gives the full variable domain: EPEVTQTPSHQVTQMGQEVILRCVPISNHLYFYWYRQILGQKVEFLVSFYNNEISEKSEIFDDQFSVERPDGSNFTLKIRSTKLEDSAMYFCASSVGRAGSSGNTIYFGEGSWLTVV.

For this clone: At the DNA level, this CDR3 is encoded by other sequences in the same sample as well. The chain is built from TRBV7-2 and TRBJ1-1; no reliable D call. Per the germline V gene, CDR1 is SGHTA and CDR2 is FQGNSA. The CDR3 has 14 amino acids. Trimming took off 4 bases at V and 1 base at J, with 10 bases between the two ends. The DNA for the CDR3 is TGTGCCAGCAGCTCTACCGGGAGGAACACTGAAGCTTTCTTT. This translates into CASSSTGRNTEAFF.

The chain combines TRBV29-1 with TRBJ2-1; TRBD1 matches at 9 bases. With V trimmed by 3 bases and J by 9 bases, 9 bases remained unmatched. The germline V gene encodes CDR1 SQVTM and CDR2 ANQGSEA. The CDR3 consists of 14 residues. CDR3 coding DNA: TGCAGCGTTGATTGGGGACAGGGATTGGGTGAGCAGTTCTTC. This gives the protein CSVDWGQGLGEQFF.

The J gene is TRBJ1-2, the V gene TRBV6-5; D may be TRBD1 (6 bases). Germline V gives CDR1 MNHEY, CDR2 SVGAGI. Trimming removed 7 bases at V and 3 bases at J, with 9 bases between. There are 12 residues in the CDR3. The CDR3 loop is CASKQGDYGYTF. The CDR3 region has the DNA TGTGCCAGCAAACAGGGAGACTATGGCTACACCTTC.

This chain joins TRBV5-1 and TRBJ2-7; TRBD1 aligns across 8 bases. The germline gives CDR1 SGHRS, CDR2 YFSETQ. The CDR3 covers 15 residues. The junction had 4 bases not matched to a gene; V was cut back by 2 bases and J by 0 bases. CDR3 sequence reads: CASSFGQGSSYEQYV. The CDR3, as DNA: TGCGCCAGCAGCTTCGGACAGGGAAGCTCCTACGAGCAGTACGTC.

The chain employs TRBV7-3 and TRBJ2-5, with 12 bases identical to TRBD1. The germline CDR1 and CDR2 sequences are SGHTA and FQGTGA. V dropped 6 bases and J dropped 5; count of bases not matched to a gene: 7. The CDR3 totals 15 residues. The CDR3 bases are TGTGCCAGCAGACTCCGGGACAGGGGGCGGGAGACCCAGTACTTC. It specifies CASRLRDRGRETQYF.

The chain links TRBV3-1 (or the pseudogene TRBV3-2) to TRBJ2-1; no definite D call. This CDR3 has 14 amino acids. Germline V lookup: CDR1 LGHDT, CDR2 YNNKEL (reference sequence). V lost 0 bases and J 3 bases, leaving 6 bases between the germline ends. CDR3 sequence: CASSQDSRYNEQFF. The CDR3 DNA is TGTGCCAGCAGCCAAGACTCCCGCTACAATGAGCAGTTCTTC.

V gene TRBV6-1 combines with J gene TRBJ2-5; 12 positions match TRBD1. With 2 bases clipped from V and 2 bases from J, the junction kept 3 bases outside the gene matches. CDR1 is MNHNS, CDR2 SASEGT, per germline. This CDR3 is built from 16 residues. CDR3 in DNA: TGTGCCAGCAGTGAACCGGGACAGGGGGCACAAGAGACCCAGTACTTC. Residues: CASSEPGQGAQETQYF.

The chain combines TRBV5-1 with TRBJ2-5; no clear D. CDR3 length: 14 residues. CDR1 is SGHRS, CDR2 YFSETQ, per germline. The V end was cut by 1 base, the J end by 2 bases, with 9 bases between. CDR3 protein: CASSLTSSQETQYF. The CDR3 nucleotides read TGCGCCAGCAGCTTGACCAGTTCTCAAGAGACCCAGTACTTC.

This chain connects TRBV30 to TRBJ1-6; 9 bases map to TRBD1. Germline-derived CDR1 and CDR2 are GTSNPN and SVGIG (reference sequence). Trimming removed 0 bases from V and 10 bases from J; junction bases left unmatched: 7. This CDR3 is 15 amino acids long. The CDR3 DNA sequence: TGTGCCTGGAGTGTAAGGGGACAGGGAACATCACCCCTCCACTTT. It codes for CAWSVRGQGTSPLHF.

The V gene is TRBV6-5, the J gene TRBJ2-3; D remains ambiguous. Germline CDR1 is MNHEY and CDR2 is SVGAGI. Trimming pared 7 bases from V and 7 bases from J, leaving 18 bases between. The CDR3 runs 14 residues. This chain's CDR3 is CASTPARGQNTQYF. CDR3 nucleotides: TGTGCCAGCACCCCGGCTAGAGGCCAGAATACGCAGTATTTT.

This sequence joins TRBV18 and TRBJ2-5; possible D gene TRBD1, 5 bases. V was trimmed by 1 base and J by 5 bases, leaving 8 bases between them. The CDR3 runs 13 residues. The germline CDR1 and CDR2 sequences are KGHSH and LQKENI. CDR3 protein: CASSPRQGETQYF. The CDR3 DNA sequence: TGTGCCAGCTCACCACGGCAGGGTGAGACCCAGTACTTC.

This chain links TRBV28 with TRBJ2-1; 7 nucleotides match TRBD1. The CDR3 totals 16 residues. Germline V gene lookup returns CDR1 MDHEN and CDR2 SYDVKM. V trimming: 2 bases; J trimming: 1 base; junction bases outside the gene matches: 5. The CDR3 protein is CASSLLSGGSYNEQFF. The CDR3 DNA sequence: TGTGCCAGCAGTTTACTCTCAGGGGGATCCTACAATGAGCAGTTCTTC. Looking up the rest from reference TRBV28 and TRBJ2-1 gives the full variable domain: DVKVTQSSRYLVKRTGEKVFLECVQDMDHENMFWYRQDPGLGLRLIYFSYDVKMKEKGDIPEGYSVSREKKERFSLILESASTNQTSMYLCASSLLSGGSYNEQFFGPGTRLTVL.

The chain has TRBV5-1 and TRBJ1-2, with 7 bases identical to TRBD1. The CDR3 has 13 amino acids. Trimming cost V 7 bases and J 6 bases; bases outside gene matches: 9. Germline loops: CDR1 SGHRS, CDR2 YFSETQ. CDR3 sequence (DNA): TGCGCCAGCGGAAGAGACAGGGTGGATGGCTACACCTTC. Protein sequence: CASGRDRVDGYTF. The variable domain in full, completed from reference TRBV5-1 and TRBJ1-2, reads KAGVTQTPRYLIKTRGQQVTLSCSPISGHRSVSWYQQTPGQGLQFLFEYFSETQRNKGNFPGRFSGRQFSNSRSEMNVSTLELGDSALYLCASGRDRVDGYTFGSGTRLTVV.

V usage is TRBV28 and J usage is TRBJ1-5, with no clear D. V shed 6 bases and J shed 11 bases, with 8 bases lying between them. The CDR3 extends over 10 amino acids. Looked up from germline, CDR1 is MDHEN and CDR2 is SYDVKM. CDR3 sequence reads: CASSHKSQHF. For the CDR3, the DNA is TGTGCCAGCAGCCACAAGTCCCAGCATTTT.

The chain couples TRBV19 to TRBJ2-7; 10 bases are shared with TRBD2. Germline CDR1 LNHDA, CDR2 SQIVND (reference sequence). The CDR3 extends over 15 amino acids. J gave up 2 bases and V 3 bases, and 4 bases lay outside the gene matches. CDR3 coding DNA: TGTGCCAGTAGTATCAGGACTAGCGGAACCTACGAGCAGTACTTC. This translates into CASSIRTSGTYEQYF.

The rearrangement joins TRBV29-1 to TRBJ1-1; a weak D match, TRBD1 (5 bases). Germline CDR1 SQVTM, CDR2 ANQGSEA. V lost 3 bases and J 5 bases, leaving 13 bases between the germline ends. The CDR3 consists of 13 residues. The CDR3 DNA reads as TGCAGCGTTGACGGGGGTATTTTAACTGAAGCTTTCTTT. It specifies CSVDGGILTEAFF.

The rearrangement links TRBV5-1 to TRBJ1-4; D not certain. With 3 bases removed from V and 0 bases from J, the gap between germline ends came to 12 bases. CDR1 is SGHRS, CDR2 YFSETQ, per germline. This CDR3 has 16 residues. CDR3 residues: CASSSTVGATNEKLFF. The CDR3 region has the DNA TGCGCCAGCAGCTCTACGGTCGGAGCAACTAATGAAAAACTGTTTTTT.

This clone was observed once. CDR3 sequence (DNA): TGTGCCAGCAGTGGGACAGGGTCAAATACGCAGTATTTT. It translates to CASSGTGSNTQYF. V and J are TRBV12-3 or TRBV12-4 and TRBJ2-3; 9 positions agree with TRBD1. The ends lost 5 bases at V and 7 bases at J; junction bases unmatched: 4. The CDR3 spans 13 residues.

The chain links TRBV20-1 to TRBJ2-7; perhaps TRBD2 as D (6 bases). The CDR3 contains 15 residues. Trimming stripped 3 bases from V and 0 bases from J, with 15 bases between. Germline loops: CDR1 DFQATT, CDR2 SNEGSKA (reference sequence). The CDR3 loop reads CSASPRGGPSYEQYF. The DNA of the CDR3 is TGCAGTGCTAGTCCCCGGGGAGGCCCCTCCTACGAGCAGTACTTC.

This clone was picked up a small number of times. The rearrangement links TRBV5-6 to TRBJ1-1; TRBD1 agrees at 10 bases. V lost 0 bases and J lost 5; bases outside the gene matches: 10. CDR1 and CDR2 (germline): SGHDT, YYEEEE. The CDR3 sequence is 17 residues long. CDR3 sequence reads: CASSLAGTGAPQTEAFF. The CDR3 nucleotides read TGTGCCAGCAGCTTGGCCGGGACAGGGGCGCCGCAGACTGAAGCTTTCTTT.

V and J are TRBV19 and TRBJ1-2; 11 bases map to TRBD1. The CDR3 runs to 15 residues. The germline CDR1 and CDR2 sequences are LNHDA and SQIVND (reference sequence). J lost 3 bases, V lost 4 bases, and 4 bases had no gene match. This CDR3 is CASSTGTGGYYGYTF. The CDR3 DNA reads TGTGCCAGTAGTACCGGGACAGGGGGGTACTATGGCTACACCTTC.

The J gene is TRBJ1-2, the V gene TRBV6-5, with TRBD1 matching 10 bases. CDR3 length: 14 amino acids. Germline assignment: CDR1 MNHEY and CDR2 SVGAGI. Trimming at V came to 7 bases and at J to 7 bases, leaving 9 bases not matched to a gene. The CDR3 sequence: CASIKDRGAGGYTF. CDR3 coding DNA: TGTGCCAGCATCAAGGACAGGGGGGCAGGTGGCTACACCTTC.